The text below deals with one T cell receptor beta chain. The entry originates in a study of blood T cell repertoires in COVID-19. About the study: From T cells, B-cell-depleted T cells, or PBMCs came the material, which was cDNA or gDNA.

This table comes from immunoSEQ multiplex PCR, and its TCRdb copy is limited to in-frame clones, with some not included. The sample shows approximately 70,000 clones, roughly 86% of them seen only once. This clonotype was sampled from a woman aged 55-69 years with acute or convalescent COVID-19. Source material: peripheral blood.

This chain's CDR3 is CASSPRGESWGYTF. Here the CDR3 DNA reads TGTGCCAGCAGCCCCCGCGGCGAGTCCTGGGGCTACACCTTC. V is TRBV9 and J is TRBJ1-2; D gene ambiguous. Deletions cut 4 bases from V and 8 bases from J, with 18 bases between. Germline CDR1 is SGDLS and CDR2 is YYNGEE. The CDR3 has 14 amino acids.